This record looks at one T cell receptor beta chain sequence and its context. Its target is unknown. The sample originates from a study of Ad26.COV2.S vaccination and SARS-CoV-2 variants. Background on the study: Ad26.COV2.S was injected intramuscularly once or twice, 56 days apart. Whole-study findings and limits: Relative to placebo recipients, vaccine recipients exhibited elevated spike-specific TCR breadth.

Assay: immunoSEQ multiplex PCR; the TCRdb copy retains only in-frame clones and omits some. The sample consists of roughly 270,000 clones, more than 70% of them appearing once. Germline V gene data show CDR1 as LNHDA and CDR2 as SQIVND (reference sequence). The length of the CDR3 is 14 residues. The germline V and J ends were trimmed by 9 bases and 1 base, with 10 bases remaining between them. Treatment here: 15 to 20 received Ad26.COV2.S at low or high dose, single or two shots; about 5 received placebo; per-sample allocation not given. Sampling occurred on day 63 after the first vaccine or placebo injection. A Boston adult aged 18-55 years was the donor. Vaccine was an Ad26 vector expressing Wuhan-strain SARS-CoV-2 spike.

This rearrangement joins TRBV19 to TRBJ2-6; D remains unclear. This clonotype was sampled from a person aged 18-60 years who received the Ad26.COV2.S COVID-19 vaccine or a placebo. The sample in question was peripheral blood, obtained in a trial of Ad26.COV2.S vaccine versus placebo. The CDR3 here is CASERVSGANVLTF. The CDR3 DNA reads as TGTGCCAGCGAACGGGTTTCTGGGGCCAACGTCCTGACTTTC.